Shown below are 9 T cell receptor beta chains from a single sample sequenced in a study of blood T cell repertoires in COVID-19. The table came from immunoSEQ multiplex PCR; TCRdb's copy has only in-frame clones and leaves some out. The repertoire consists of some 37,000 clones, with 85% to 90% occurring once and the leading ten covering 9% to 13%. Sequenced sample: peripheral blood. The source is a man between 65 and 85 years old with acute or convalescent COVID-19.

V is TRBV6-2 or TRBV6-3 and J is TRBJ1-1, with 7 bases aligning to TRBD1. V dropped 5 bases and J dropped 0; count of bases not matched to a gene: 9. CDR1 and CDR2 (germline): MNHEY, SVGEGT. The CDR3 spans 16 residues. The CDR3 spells CASSPSGTALNTEAFF. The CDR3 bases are TGTGCCAGCAGTCCATCCGGGACAGCCTTGAACACTGAAGCTTTCTTT.

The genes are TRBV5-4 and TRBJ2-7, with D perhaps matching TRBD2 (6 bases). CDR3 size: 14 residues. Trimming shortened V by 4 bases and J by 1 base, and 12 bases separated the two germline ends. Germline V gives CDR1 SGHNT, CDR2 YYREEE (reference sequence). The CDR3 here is CASSRWDFSYEQYF. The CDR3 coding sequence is TGTGCCAGCAGCCGCTGGGACTTTTCCTACGAGCAGTACTTC.

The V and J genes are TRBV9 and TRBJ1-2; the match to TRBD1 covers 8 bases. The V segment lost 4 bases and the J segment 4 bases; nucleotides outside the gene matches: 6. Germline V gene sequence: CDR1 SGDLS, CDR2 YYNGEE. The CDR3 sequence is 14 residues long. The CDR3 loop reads CASSRQGQAYGYTF. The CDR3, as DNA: TGTGCCAGCAGCAGACAGGGGCAAGCCTATGGCTACACCTTC.

The CDR3 loop reads CASSFRTGYTEAFF. The CDR3, as DNA: TGTGCCAGCAGCTTTCGGACAGGGTACACTGAAGCTTTCTTT. The chain couples TRBV11-2 to TRBJ1-1, with 8 bases fitting TRBD1. Germline trimming cut 3 bases from V and 3 bases from J; bases unmatched to any gene: 3. The CDR3 runs to 14 residues. Germline CDR1 and CDR2: SGHAT and FQNNGV.

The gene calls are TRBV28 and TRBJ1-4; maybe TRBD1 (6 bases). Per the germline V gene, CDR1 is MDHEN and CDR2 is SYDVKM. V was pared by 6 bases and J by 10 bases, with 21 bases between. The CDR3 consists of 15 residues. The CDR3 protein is CASRTPTATGRKLFF. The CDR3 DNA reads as TGTGCCAGCAGAACCCCCACCGCGACAGGCAGAAAACTGTTTTTT. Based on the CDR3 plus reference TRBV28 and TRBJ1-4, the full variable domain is DVKVTQSSRYLVKRTGEKVFLECVQDMDHENMFWYRQDPGLGLRLIYFSYDVKMKEKGDIPEGYSVSREKKERFSLILESASTNQTSMYLCASRTPTATGRKLFFGSGTQLSVL.

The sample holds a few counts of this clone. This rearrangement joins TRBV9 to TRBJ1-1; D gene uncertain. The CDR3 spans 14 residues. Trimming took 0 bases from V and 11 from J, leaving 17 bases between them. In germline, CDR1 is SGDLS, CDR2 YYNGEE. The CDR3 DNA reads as TGTGCCAGCAGCGTAGAGGTTTCGGCGGATAGGGCTTTCTTT. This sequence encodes CASSVEVSADRAFF.

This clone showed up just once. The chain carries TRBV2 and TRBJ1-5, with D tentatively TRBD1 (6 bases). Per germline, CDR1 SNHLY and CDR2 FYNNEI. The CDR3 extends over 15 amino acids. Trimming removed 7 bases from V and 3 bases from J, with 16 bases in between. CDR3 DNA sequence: TGTGCCAGCACCCGGACAGCCATCATCAATCAGCCCCAGCATTTT. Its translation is CASTRTAIINQPQHF.

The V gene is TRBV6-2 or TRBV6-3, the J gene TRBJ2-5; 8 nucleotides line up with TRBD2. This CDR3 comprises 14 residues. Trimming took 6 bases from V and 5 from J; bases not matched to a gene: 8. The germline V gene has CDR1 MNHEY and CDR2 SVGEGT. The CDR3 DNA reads TGTGCCAGCAGCCCCGGGACTAGTGGGGAGACCCAGTACTTC. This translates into CASSPGTSGETQYF.

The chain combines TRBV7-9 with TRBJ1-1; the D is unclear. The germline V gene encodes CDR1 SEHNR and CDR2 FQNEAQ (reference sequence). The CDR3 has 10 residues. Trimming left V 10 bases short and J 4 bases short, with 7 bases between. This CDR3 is CAIEGTEAFF. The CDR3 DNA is TGTGCCATCGAGGGCACTGAAGCTTTCTTT.